This T cell receptor (beta chain) comes out of a study of T-cell reconstitution after alpha-beta-depleted transplantation in children. Study-wide points: One year after transplant, T-cell counts and diversity came mostly from newly produced T cells. Expanded clones from the graft, numbering several hundred, reportedly supplied alpha-beta T cells about two months after transplant. Surviving recipient cells, namely T cells and thymic progenitors, were the source of high day-60 TCRbeta diversity in some patients.

The germline V gene has CDR1 SQVTM and CDR2 ANQGSEA. This CDR3 is 12 amino acids long. The V gene lost 5 bases and the J gene lost 0 bases, with 7 bases spanning the gap. As concerns this clonotype: Its antigen is unidentified.

During its preparation, the TCRbeta library received unique molecular identifiers. Each CDR3 protein is one row after TCRdb ran MiXCR on the PCR reads. Of 45,000 to 50,000 distinct CDR3 sequences listed, about 50% are singletons. The TCR sequence derives from a boy younger than two with SCID, due to receive a stem cell transplant. J is TRBJ2-5 and V is TRBV29-1, with D uncertain. The specimen comprised peripheral blood, sampled before TCRalphabeta/CD19-depleted stem cell transplant. As DNA, the CDR3 is TGCAGCGTTCGCGCGAACCAAGAGACCCAGTACTTC. It yields the protein CSVRANQETQYF.